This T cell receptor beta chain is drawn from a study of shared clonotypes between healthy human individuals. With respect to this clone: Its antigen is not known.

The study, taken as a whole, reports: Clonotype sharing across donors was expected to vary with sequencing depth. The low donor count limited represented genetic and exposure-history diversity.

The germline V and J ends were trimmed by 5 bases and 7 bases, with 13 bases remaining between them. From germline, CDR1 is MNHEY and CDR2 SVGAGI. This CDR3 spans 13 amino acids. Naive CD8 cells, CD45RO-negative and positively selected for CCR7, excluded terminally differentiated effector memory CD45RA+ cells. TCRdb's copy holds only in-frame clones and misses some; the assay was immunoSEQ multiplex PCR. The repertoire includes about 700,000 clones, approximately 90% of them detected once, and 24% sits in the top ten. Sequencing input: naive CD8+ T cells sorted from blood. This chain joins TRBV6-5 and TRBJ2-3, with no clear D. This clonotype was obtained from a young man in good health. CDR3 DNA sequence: TGTGCCAGCAGTCCCGATTACTTTTATACGCAGTATTTT. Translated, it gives CASSPDYFYTQYF.